The 28 T cell receptor beta chains below all came from one sample that was sequenced in a study of sequential checkpoint blockade in melanoma. As to treatment: randomized to nivolumab then ipilimumab (arm A) or the reverse (arm B). Sequencing was performed with immunoSEQ multiplex PCR; in TCRdb, only in-frame clones are kept and a portion is missing. The table records approximately 12,000 clones, roughly 27% of them present only once. This specimen consisted of tumor tissue (inferred from file names), obtained from a patient given nivolumab and ipilimumab in sequence. The receptors stem from a human donor with melanoma.

V is TRBV28 and J is TRBJ2-1; D gene ambiguous. This CDR3 spans 15 amino acids. Between the trimmed V and J ends, which lost 4 bases and 1 base, there was a span of 11 bases. CDR1 MDHEN and CDR2 SYDVKM come from the germline V gene. The CDR3 bases are TGTGCCAGCAGTTCCCAGGTCGATTCCTACAATGAGCAGTTCTTC. Amino acids: CASSSQVDSYNEQFF.

The rearrangement joins TRBV14 to TRBJ1-2; no reliable D call. This CDR3 contains 15 residues. V lost 1 base and J 4 bases, leaving 13 bases between the germline ends. Looked up from germline, CDR1 is SGHDN and CDR2 is FVKESK. The CDR3 bases are TGTGCCAGCAGCCAAGCGATAGGTGTCGGCTATGGCTACACCTTC. The encoded protein is CASSQAIGVGYGYTF.

The CDR3 sequence is CATSLAGVAATGELFF. As DNA, the CDR3 is TGTGCCACCTCACTAGCGGGGGTAGCGGCTACCGGGGAGCTGTTTTTT. The chain uses TRBV15 and TRBJ2-2; 11 bases fit TRBD2. In germline, CDR1 is LNHNV, CDR2 YYDKDF (reference sequence). V shed 8 bases and J 5 bases; nucleotides not matched to a gene: 10. The CDR3 totals 16 residues.

CDR3 nucleotides: TGTGCCAGCAGTTTACGGGTGCCAACTAATGAAAAACTGTTTTTT. Translating it yields CASSLRVPTNEKLFF. The chain combines TRBV28 with TRBJ1-4; D gene unclear. In germline, CDR1 is MDHEN, CDR2 SYDVKM. V was clipped by 2 bases and J by 0 bases, with 7 bases between them. The CDR3 consists of 15 residues.

The table lists this clone with a few counts. This chain joins TRBV6-8 and TRBJ2-7; TRBD1 matches at 7 bases. Germline lookup yields CDR1 MNHGY and CDR2 SAAAGT. Trimming at V came to 8 bases and at J to 6 bases, leaving 13 bases not matched to a gene. This CDR3 is 14 amino acids long. The CDR3 bases are TGTGCCAGCCTTCCAGCGACAGGGTTAAGCGAGCAGTACTTC. This encodes CASLPATGLSEQYF.

This clone occurred many times. The chain carries TRBV11-3 and TRBJ1-1; 7 bases align to TRBD1. The CDR3 consists of 15 residues. Germline V gene data show CDR1 as SGHNT and CDR2 as YENEEA. Trimming took 3 bases from V and 1 from J; bases not matched to a gene: 5. CDR3 protein: CASSLWGQSNTEAFF. The CDR3 DNA reads as TGTGCCAGCAGCTTGTGGGGACAGTCGAACACTGAAGCTTTCTTT.

The gene calls are TRBV14 and TRBJ2-1; no firm D call. The CDR3 totals 12 residues. Germline lookup yields CDR1 SGHDN and CDR2 FVKESK. V lost 4 bases, J lost 8 bases, and 9 bases lay in between. The CDR3 nucleotides read TGTGCCAGCAGCCCCCATAACTATGAGCAGTTCTTC. Translating gives CASSPHNYEQFF.

The gene calls are TRBV29-1 and TRBJ2-3; 10 bases line up with TRBD2. Trimming at V came to 4 bases and at J to 0 bases, leaving 10 bases not matched to a gene. Germline V gene sequence: CDR1 SQVTM, CDR2 ANQGSEA. The length of the CDR3 is 17 residues. CDR3 protein: CSVVGLAGAASTDTQYF. CDR3 bases: TGCAGCGTTGTGGGTCTAGCGGGAGCCGCTAGCACAGATACGCAGTATTTT.

This clone was counted only a few times. The chain couples TRBV11-3 to TRBJ2-1, with D hard to call. Trimming took off 5 bases at V and 6 bases at J, with 14 bases between the two ends. The CDR3 length is 14 residues. Germline values: CDR1 SGHNT, CDR2 YENEEA. The CDR3, as DNA: TGTGCCAGCAGCCTCCGGCCCGAACCCAATGAGCAGTTCTTC. As protein: CASSLRPEPNEQFF.

This clone occurred a few times. The V gene is TRBV6-8, the J gene TRBJ1-5; tentatively, D is TRBD1 (6 bases). The CDR3 covers 18 residues. The V end lost 0 bases, the J end lost 2 bases, and 17 bases lay between the germline ends. CDR1 is MNHGY, CDR2 SAAAGT, per germline. Here the CDR3 DNA reads TGTGCCAGCAGTTACTCTCGCAGGGGTAGTTTTGGCAATCAGCCCCAGCATTTT. Encoded protein: CASSYSRRGSFGNQPQHF.

This clone was counted a few times. The chain links TRBV11-3 to TRBJ2-7, with 8 bases that match TRBD2. This CDR3 comprises 15 residues. Germline CDR1 and CDR2: SGHNT and YENEEA. Trimming took 5 bases from V and 2 from J; bases not matched to a gene: 8. Written as DNA, the CDR3 is TGTGCCAGCAGCCAGAAAGCGGGAGTCACCTACGAGCAGTACTTC. Protein sequence: CASSQKAGVTYEQYF. Supplemented by reference TRBV11-3 and TRBJ2-7, the full variable domain reads EAGVVQSPRYKIIEKKQPVAFWCNPISGHNTLYWYLQNLGQGPELLIRYENEEAVDDSQLPKDRFSAERLKGVDSTLKIQPAELGDSAVYLCASSQKAGVTYEQYFGPGTRLTVT.

This clone has at least ten counts. V usage is TRBV9 and J usage is TRBJ2-5, with 8 positions matching TRBD2. Germline CDR1 SGDLS, CDR2 YYNGEE. V lost 5 bases to trimming and J lost 4 bases; unmatched junction nucleotides: 4. The CDR3 sequence is 13 residues long. CDR3 nucleotides: TGTGCCAGCAGGGAGCGGGAGATAGAGACCCAGTACTTC. It encodes CASREREIETQYF.

CDR3 sequence: CASRQYSNTEAFF. The CDR3 DNA reads as TGTGCCAGCAGGCAATATTCGAACACTGAAGCTTTCTTT. V gene TRBV7-4 combines with J gene TRBJ1-1; D is unresolved. The CDR3 is 13 residues long. The V gene lost 6 bases and the J gene lost 1 base, with 9 bases spanning the gap. CDR1 SGHVT and CDR2 SQSDAQ come from the germline V gene.

The J gene is TRBJ1-1, the V gene TRBV5-1; no clear D gene. The V gene's germline CDR1 is SGHRS and CDR2 YFSETQ. CDR3 length: 17 amino acids. The germline V and J ends were trimmed by 0 bases and 1 base, with 16 bases remaining between them. This CDR3 reads CASSLAGAGIRNTEAFF. CDR3 nucleotides: TGCGCCAGCAGCTTGGCGGGTGCCGGTATAAGGAACACTGAAGCTTTCTTT.

This clone was seen a few times. The CDR3 spells CASADPGSSNEKLFF. As DNA, the CDR3 is TGTGCCAGCGCCGACCCCGGGAGTAGTAATGAAAAACTGTTTTTT. This chain links TRBV28 with TRBJ1-4; no firm D call. The CDR3 spans 15 residues. Trimming removed 8 bases from V and 4 bases from J, with 17 bases in between. The germline CDR1 and CDR2 sequences are MDHEN and SYDVKM.

The chain joins TRBV6-8 to TRBJ2-7; TRBD2 aligns across 10 bases. Germline-derived CDR1 and CDR2 are MNHGY and SAAAGT. The CDR3 spans 14 residues. J lost 6 bases, V lost 8 bases, and 10 bases had no gene match. CDR3 coding DNA: TGTGCCAGCGGACCCGGGACTAGCGACGGCGAGCAGTACTTC. Its protein is CASGPGTSDGEQYF.

V gene TRBV7-6 combines with J gene TRBJ2-2, with 7 bases that match TRBD2. There are 16 residues in the CDR3. Germline loops: CDR1 SGHVS, CDR2 FNYEAQ. Trimming cost V 5 bases and J 7 bases; bases outside gene matches: 13. CDR3: CASSGWGGDGHGELFF. As DNA, the CDR3 is TGTGCCAGCAGCGGTTGGGGGGGAGATGGCCACGGGGAGCTGTTTTTT.

The V gene is TRBV29-1, the J gene TRBJ2-5; tentative D call: TRBD2 (5 bases). The CDR3 runs 12 residues. Trimming pared 6 bases from V and 7 bases from J, leaving 15 bases between. The germline V gene has CDR1 SQVTM and CDR2 ANQGSEA. The CDR3, as DNA: TGCAGCGTGGGATCGGGGTTGGGGACCCAGTACTTC. Translating it yields CSVGSGLGTQYF.

This clone has only a few counts. The chain couples TRBV6-8 to TRBJ2-2; 11 nucleotides align to TRBD2. Trimming cost V 5 bases and J 3 bases; bases outside gene matches: 2. This CDR3 contains 15 residues. CDR1 and CDR2 (germline): MNHGY, SAAAGT. The chain's CDR3 is CASSKTSGDTGELFF. The CDR3 coding sequence is TGTGCCAGCAGTAAGACTAGCGGGGACACCGGGGAGCTGTTTTTT.

The chain joins TRBV4-1 to TRBJ1-1; 10 positions match TRBD1. Trimming cost V 3 bases and J 5 bases; bases outside gene matches: 6. Germline CDR1 is MGHRA and CDR2 is YSYEKL. CDR3 length equals 15 residues. As DNA, the CDR3 is TGCGCCAGCAGCCAGACGGGACAGGGGCGGACTGAAGCTTTCTTT. It specifies CASSQTGQGRTEAFF.

The chain couples TRBV2 to TRBJ1-4; 7 bases align to TRBD1. Germline V gene sequence: CDR1 SNHLY, CDR2 FYNNEI. The trim removed 4 bases at V and 8 bases at J, leaving 10 bases unmatched. This CDR3 contains 15 residues. The CDR3 here is CASSGSGTVGEKLFF. DNA of the CDR3: TGTGCCAGCAGTGGATCCGGGACAGTCGGGGAAAAACTGTTTTTT.

The table lists this clone with a few counts. The V and J genes are TRBV28 and TRBJ1-1; D may be TRBD1 (5 bases). The length of the CDR3 is 15 residues. Germline V CDR1 and CDR2: MDHEN, SYDVKM. Trimming shortened V by 5 bases and J by 2 bases, and 15 bases separated the two germline ends. The CDR3 DNA follows: TGTGCCAGCAGTAGCCCCCGGGACGGAAACACTGAAGCTTTCTTT. This gives the protein CASSSPRDGNTEAFF.

This clone has just a few counts. The V and J genes are TRBV6-4 and TRBJ1-2; TRBD1 agrees at 9 bases. Germline CDR1 and CDR2: MRHNA and SNTAGT. This CDR3 is built from 12 residues. The V and J ends lost 10 bases and 8 bases, in that order; junction bases with no gene match: 8. Here the CDR3 reads CAIRGTGPGYTF. Here the CDR3 DNA reads TGTGCCATCAGGGGGACAGGGCCCGGCTACACCTTC.

J is TRBJ2-2 and V is TRBV4-1, with 8 positions matching TRBD1. Trimming removed 4 bases from V and 2 bases from J; junction bases left unmatched: 9. CDR1 and CDR2 from the germline V gene are MGHRA and YSYEKL. This CDR3 contains 17 residues. The CDR3 protein is CASSPRTGTANTGELFF. CDR3 coding DNA: TGCGCCAGCAGCCCTCGGACAGGGACAGCAAACACCGGGGAGCTGTTTTTT.

This clone appeared a few times. The chain uses TRBV27 and TRBJ2-1, with 7 bases lining up with TRBD2. The J segment lost 6 bases and the V segment lost 2 bases, leaving 16 bases of the junction unmatched. Germline CDR1 MNHEY, CDR2 SMNVEV (reference sequence). The CDR3 sequence is 18 residues long. The CDR3 region is CASSLASNGRERGNEQFF. Written as DNA, the CDR3 is TGTGCCAGCAGTTTAGCCTCGAACGGGCGGGAGAGGGGCAATGAGCAGTTCTTC.

This clone showed up just a few times. This chain connects TRBV6-8 to TRBJ2-7; 8 nucleotides match TRBD2. CDR1 and CDR2 from the germline V gene are MNHGY and SAAAGT. The CDR3 is 15 residues long. V was pared by 5 bases and J by 5 bases, with 11 bases of the junction left unmatched. The CDR3 protein is CASSQPSGLRNEQYF. The CDR3 DNA follows: TGTGCCAGCAGTCAACCTAGCGGGCTGAGGAACGAGCAGTACTTC.

The sample holds many counts of this clone. This chain links TRBV6-8 with TRBJ2-3, with 11 bases matching TRBD2. This CDR3 is 16 amino acids long. The germline V gene has CDR1 MNHGY and CDR2 SAAAGT. With V trimmed by 6 bases and J by 2 bases, 7 bases remained unmatched. CDR3 amino acids: CASSYGTSGHTDTQYF. The CDR3 nucleotides read TGTGCCAGCAGCTACGGGACTAGCGGCCACACAGATACGCAGTATTTT.

For this clone: The junction does not match germline at one end; this may be a read error. The rearrangement links TRBV6-8 to TRBJ1-2, with 9 bases fitting TRBD1. This CDR3 comprises 14 residues. In germline, CDR1 is MNHGY, CDR2 SAAAGT. DNA for the CDR3: TGTGCCATCAGTGGGACAGGGAGTAACTATGGCTACACCTTC. Its translation: CAISGTGSNYGYTF.